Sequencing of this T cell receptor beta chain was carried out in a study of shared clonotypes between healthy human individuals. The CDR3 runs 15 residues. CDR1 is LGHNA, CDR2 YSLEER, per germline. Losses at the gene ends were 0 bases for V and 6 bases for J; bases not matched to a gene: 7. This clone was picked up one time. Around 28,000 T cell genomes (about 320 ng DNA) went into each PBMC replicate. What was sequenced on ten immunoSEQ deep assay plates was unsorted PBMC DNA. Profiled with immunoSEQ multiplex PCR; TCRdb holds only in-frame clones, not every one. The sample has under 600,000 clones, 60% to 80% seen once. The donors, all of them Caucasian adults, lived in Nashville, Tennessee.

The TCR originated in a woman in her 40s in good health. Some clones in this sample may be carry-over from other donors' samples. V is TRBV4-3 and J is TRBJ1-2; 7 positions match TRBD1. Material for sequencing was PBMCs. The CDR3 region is CASSQDGGGRDGYTF. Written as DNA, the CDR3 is TGCGCCAGCAGCCAAGATGGAGGGGGCAGGGATGGCTACACCTTC.